Listed below are T cell receptor beta chains from one sample, sequenced in a study of Tregs in tolerant kidney transplant recipients. TCRdb's table, derived via immunoSEQ multiplex PCR, lists solely in-frame clones and lacks some. In the table there are roughly 66,000 clones, roughly 92% of which are singletons. The source was CD8+ T cells from blood, collected before the transplant. Receptors originate from a human donor who received a combined kidney and bone marrow transplant. CDR3s include the opening cysteine and the closing phenylalanine or tryptophan. A D gene is named only where the DNA matches it firmly.

V	J	D	CDR3	DNA
TRBV5-4	TRBJ2-7	TRBD1	CASSLGTGAYEQYF	TGTGCCAGCAGCCTTGGGACAGGGGCCTACGAGCAGTACTTC
TRBV10-1	TRBJ1-5	-	CASKDRGNQPQHF	TGCGCCAGCAAGGACCGGGGGAATCAGCCCCAACATTTT
TRBV5-4	TRBJ2-1	TRBD2	CASSLSRGGASEQFF	TGTGCCAGCAGCTTGTCTCGCGGGGGGGCCTCTGAGCAGTTCTTC
TRBV28	TRBJ2-7	-	CASSPRQLPLEQYF	TGTGCCAGCAGTCCTCGACAGTTACCACTCGAGCAGTACTTC
TRBV9	TRBJ2-1	TRBD2	CASSASGAHNEQFF	TGTGCCAGCAGCGCTAGCGGGGCCCACAATGAGCAGTTCTTC
TRBV13	TRBJ1-2	-	CASSMGHKNYGYTF	TGTGCCAGCAGCATGGGACACAAGAACTATGGCTACACCTTC
TRBV7-9	TRBJ2-5	-	CASSLGPRPQETQYF	TGTGCCAGCAGCTTAGGCCCGCGTCCCCAAGAGACCCAGTACTTC
TRBV28	TRBJ1-4	-	CASSTRQGGVEGEKLFF	TGTGCCAGCAGTACCCGGCAGGGAGGGGTTGAGGGCGAAAAACTGTTTTTT
TRBV4-3	TRBJ1-3	-	CASSQDEGYSGNTIYF	TGCGCCAGCAGCCAAGATGAGGGCTACTCTGGAAACACCATATATTTT
TRBV6-5	TRBJ2-7	-	CASSYSGSDYEQYF	TGTGCCAGCAGTTACTCGGGCAGTGACTACGAGCAGTACTTC
TRBV7-8	TRBJ2-7	-	CASTSAPGRDEQYF	TGTGCCAGCACCTCAGCCCCAGGGCGAGACGAGCAGTACTTC
TRBV14	TRBJ2-7	-	CASFSRPYEQYF	TGTGCCAGTTTTTCGCGGCCCTACGAGCAGTACTTC
TRBV18	TRBJ2-1	TRBD2	CASRASGEFNGQFF	TGTGCCAGCCGTGCTAGCGGGGAGTTCAATGGGCAGTTCTTC
TRBV5-1	TRBJ2-7	TRBD2	CASSTGLAGGRTYEQYF	TGCGCCAGCAGCACGGGACTAGCGGGAGGGAGGACCTACGAGCAGTACTTC